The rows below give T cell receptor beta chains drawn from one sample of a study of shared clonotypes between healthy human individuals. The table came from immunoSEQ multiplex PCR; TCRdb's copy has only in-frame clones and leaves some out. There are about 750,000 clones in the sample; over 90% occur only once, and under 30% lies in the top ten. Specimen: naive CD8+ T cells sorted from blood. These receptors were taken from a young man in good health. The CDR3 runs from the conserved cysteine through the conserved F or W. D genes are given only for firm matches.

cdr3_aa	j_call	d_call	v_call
CASSPNLAGDVDEQYF	TRBJ2-7	TRBD2	TRBV4-3
CASSNGREAFSYNEQFF	TRBJ2-1	NA	TRBV21-1
CASSPAGSSYNEQFF	TRBJ2-1	NA	TRBV5-1
CASSDPIATDTQYF	TRBJ2-3	NA	TRBV2
CASSPELAGLYNEQFF	TRBJ2-1	TRBD2	TRBV7-9
CASSSTDSSNTGELFF	TRBJ2-2	NA	TRBV27
CASSTKSPEQFF	TRBJ2-1	NA	TRBV7-9
CASSKLRRDGRDDYNEQFF	TRBJ2-1	NA	TRBV13
CASSQSENQFF	TRBJ2-1	NA	TRBV4-3
CASSFWQGAAKNIQYF	TRBJ2-4	TRBD1	TRBV7-9
CASSSDPGGLFWQYF	TRBJ2-7	NA	TRBV11-2
CASSLGGAGNTEAFF	TRBJ1-1	NA	TRBV7-2
CASSQGVALSYEQYF	TRBJ2-7	NA	TRBV4-3